This is a list of T cell receptor beta chains from one sample in a study of identical twins. Via MiXCR, TCRdb re-called the 5' RACE reads, giving one row per CDR3 protein. The table has around 690,000 distinct CDR3 sequences, less than 25% seen once; the top ten hold more than 4%. The same sample was also studied in work on T cells expressing NK-cell markers.

The sequenced material came from PBMCs. The source of these receptors is a woman aged 18-30 years in good health. CDR3s include the opening cysteine and the closing phenylalanine or tryptophan. Fields, in order: D gene, clone size, V gene, J gene, CDR3 DNA, CDR3 protein. A D gene is named only where the DNA matches it firmly. Size is stated for part of the rows, as once, few or many counts, or as a class when the clone is expanded.

d_call: .; clone_size: .; v_call: TRBV6-5; j_call: TRBJ2-3; cdr3_nt: TGTGCCAGCACTAGTCAGGCAGATACGCAGTATTTT; cdr3_aa: CASTSQADTQYF
d_call: .; clone_size: .; v_call: TRBV20-1; j_call: TRBJ1-1; cdr3_nt: TGCAGTGCTAGAGATTCCCCCCAGATTGAAGCTTTCTTT; cdr3_aa: CSARDSPQIEAFF
d_call: .; clone_size: few; v_call: TRBV5-1; j_call: TRBJ2-3; cdr3_nt: TGCGCCAGCAGCTTCCCCCGGGACTTCGACACAGATACGCAGTATTTT; cdr3_aa: CASSFPRDFDTDTQYF
d_call: .; clone_size: .; v_call: TRBV5-1; j_call: TRBJ2-3; cdr3_nt: TGCGCCAGCAGCTTCGCACAGGGACAAGATACGCAGTATTTT; cdr3_aa: CASSFAQGQDTQYF
d_call: TRBD1; clone_size: .; v_call: TRBV5-1; j_call: TRBJ2-3; cdr3_nt: TGCGCCAGCAAGACAGGGGGGAACACAGATACGCAGTATTTT; cdr3_aa: CASKTGGNTDTQYF
d_call: .; clone_size: .; v_call: TRBV6-5; j_call: TRBJ1-2; cdr3_nt: TGTGCCAGCAGTTACCCCGGGACGGCTGGCTACACCTTC; cdr3_aa: CASSYPGTAGYTF
d_call: .; clone_size: .; v_call: TRBV7-2; j_call: TRBJ1-5; cdr3_nt: TGTGCCAGCAGCTTAGAGGGTTTGGGCAATCAGCCCCAGCATTTT; cdr3_aa: CASSLEGLGNQPQHF
d_call: .; clone_size: .; v_call: TRBV7-9; j_call: TRBJ2-7; cdr3_nt: TGTGCCAGCAGTTTTACTGACAGCAACACCTACGAGCAGTACTTC; cdr3_aa: CASSFTDSNTYEQYF
d_call: .; clone_size: .; v_call: TRBV3-1; j_call: TRBJ1-4; cdr3_nt: TGTGCCTCCTCCAAGCAGTTCCCGGGAACACCTAATGAAAAACTGTTTTTT; cdr3_aa: CASSKQFPGTPNEKLFF
d_call: .; clone_size: .; v_call: TRBV6-1; j_call: TRBJ2-3; cdr3_nt: TGTGCCAGCAGTCCTTCTTGGGGCACAGATACGCAGTATTTT; cdr3_aa: CASSPSWGTDTQYF
d_call: .; clone_size: few; v_call: TRBV20-1; j_call: TRBJ2-1; cdr3_nt: TGCAGTGCCCACCAAACCGGGCCTACAAACTACAATGAGCAGTTCTTC; cdr3_aa: CSAHQTGPTNYNEQFF
d_call: .; clone_size: once; v_call: TRBV12-3/TRBV12-4; j_call: TRBJ2-7; cdr3_nt: TGTGCCAGCAGTTTGAATGCGGTCCCCCTCTACGAGCAGTACTTC; cdr3_aa: CASSLNAVPLYEQYF
d_call: TRBD2; clone_size: few; v_call: TRBV20-1; j_call: TRBJ2-1; cdr3_nt: TGCAGTGCTAGATCCTCCGTGAGACTAGCGGACAATGAGCAGTTCTTC; cdr3_aa: CSARSSVRLADNEQFF
d_call: .; clone_size: .; v_call: TRBV6-5; j_call: TRBJ1-1; cdr3_nt: TGTGCCAGCAGTTATCTCCCTTCTGCGGCAGCTTTCTTT; cdr3_aa: CASSYLPSAAAFF
d_call: .; clone_size: .; v_call: TRBV30; j_call: TRBJ2-7; cdr3_nt: TGTGCCTGGAAACGGGGACTTTACGAGCAGTACTTC; cdr3_aa: CAWKRGLYEQYF
d_call: TRBD1; clone_size: few; v_call: TRBV20-1; j_call: TRBJ1-2; cdr3_nt: TGCAGTGCTAGAGCCGGACAGGGTAACTATGGCTACACCTTC; cdr3_aa: CSARAGQGNYGYTF
d_call: .; clone_size: many; v_call: TRBV7-2; j_call: TRBJ2-7; cdr3_nt: TGTGCCAGCAGCCCTACGAACGGCGAGCAGTACTTC; cdr3_aa: CASSPTNGEQYF
d_call: .; clone_size: .; v_call: TRBV2; j_call: TRBJ1-4; cdr3_nt: TGTGCCAGCAGCAAGGGCCTACGGGATAGTGAAAAACTGTTTTTT; cdr3_aa: CASSKGLRDSEKLFF
d_call: .; clone_size: few; v_call: TRBV12-3/TRBV12-4; j_call: TRBJ2-2; cdr3_nt: TGTGCCAGCAGTTTATACAGGGAGGCCGGGGAGCTGTTTTTT; cdr3_aa: CASSLYREAGELFF
d_call: TRBD2; clone_size: .; v_call: TRBV6-1; j_call: TRBJ2-2; cdr3_nt: TGTGCCAGCAGTCCCTTCCTTAGCGGGAGGGCCTTAATCGGGGAGCTGTTTTTT; cdr3_aa: CASSPFLSGRALIGELFF
d_call: .; clone_size: .; v_call: TRBV5-1; j_call: TRBJ2-3; cdr3_nt: TGCGCCAGCAGCGCCGTACTAGATACGCAGTATTTT; cdr3_aa: CASSAVLDTQYF
d_call: TRBD1; clone_size: .; v_call: TRBV12-3/TRBV12-4; j_call: TRBJ2-5; cdr3_nt: TGTGCCACCTCAGTCAGCGACAGGGGAGAGACCCAGTACTTC; cdr3_aa: CATSVSDRGETQYF